The T cell receptor beta chain under discussion was sequenced for a study of shared clonotypes between healthy human individuals. In germline, CDR1 is LNHDA, CDR2 SQIVND (reference sequence). Trimming cost V 5 bases and J 12 bases, with 18 bases left between them. The CDR3 loop spans 13 amino acids. TCRdb's table, derived via immunoSEQ multiplex PCR, lists solely in-frame clones and lacks some. The table lists millions of clones, just over 90% of them singletons, with roughly 0.14% in the top ten. The clonotype comes from a man aged 18 to 29 in good health. The sequenced sample consisted of naive CD4+ T cells sorted from blood. Subset indicated: CD45RA+ positively selected. This sequence joins TRBV19 and TRBJ2-3; D might be TRBD1 (6 bases). This CDR3 is CASSPMGAAAQYF. In DNA form, the CDR3 reads TGTGCCAGTAGTCCCATGGGGGCCGCAGCCCAGTATTTT.